A selection of T cell receptor beta chains follows, all from one sample in a study of T cell repertoires in cytomegalovirus infection. No antigen is known for these receptors. TCRdb recomputed calls from the reads with MiXCR, one row per CDR3 protein. This sample has 250,000 to 300,000 distinct CDR3 sequences, with roughly a fifth found just once. This specimen consisted of cultured PBMCs, obtained from culture after CMV antigen stimulation. Receptors were obtained from a human donor in good health (CMV status not recorded). Some clones in this sample may be carry-over from other donors' samples. Each CDR3 is given with its conserved first and last residue. D genes are given only for firm matches. Size tells how often a clone was seen (once, few, many) or the class of an expanded clone, and some rows leave it out.

D: NA
V: TRBV20-1
J: TRBJ2-1
size: NA
CDR3: CSAPSDVSNEQFF
DNA: TGCAGTGCTCCGTCGGACGTTTCCAATGAGCAGTTCTTC

D: NA
V: TRBV4-1
J: TRBJ1-3
size: few
CDR3: CASSQGGGPPGNTIYF
DNA: TGCGCCAGCAGCCAAGGCGGAGGGCCCCCTGGAAACACCATATATTTT

D: TRBD1
V: TRBV28
J: TRBJ1-2
size: NA
CDR3: CASGLRDRPYGYTF
DNA: TGTGCCAGCGGACTCCGGGACAGACCCTATGGCTACACCTTC

D: TRBD1
V: TRBV11-2
J: TRBJ1-2
size: few
CDR3: CASSQTRRDRGHYDGYTF
DNA: TGTGCCAGCAGCCAAACCCGCCGGGACAGGGGGCATTATGATGGCTACACCTTC

D: TRBD2
V: TRBV7-8
J: TRBJ2-1
size: NA
CDR3: CASSYGGGGRTAYNEQFF
DNA: TGTGCCAGCAGCTATGGCGGGGGGGGAAGGACTGCCTACAATGAGCAGTTCTTC

D: NA
V: TRBV7-2
J: TRBJ1-1
size: many
CDR3: CASSKQQPAGAFF
DNA: TGTGCCAGCAGCAAACAGCAGCCCGCGGGAGCTTTCTTT

D: NA
V: TRBV7-9
J: TRBJ1-1
size: few
CDR3: CASSSLSRPTEAFF
DNA: TGTGCCAGCAGCTCCCTTTCAAGGCCCACTGAAGCTTTCTTT

D: NA
V: TRBV11-2
J: TRBJ1-2
size: few
CDR3: CASSLETGAYGYTF
DNA: TGTGCCAGCAGCTTAGAGACTGGGGCCTATGGCTACACCTTC

D: NA
V: TRBV7-6
J: TRBJ1-3
size: many
CDR3: CASSLPVSGNTIYF
DNA: TGTGCCAGCAGCTTACCTGTCTCTGGAAACACCATATATTTT

D: TRBD2
V: TRBV11-2
J: TRBJ2-1
size: many
CDR3: CASSHSGRGNNEQFF
DNA: TGTGCCAGCAGTCATAGCGGGAGGGGCAACAATGAGCAGTTCTTC

D: NA
V: TRBV7-9
J: TRBJ1-2
size: many
CDR3: CASSFLLETSNGYTF
DNA: TGTGCCAGCAGCTTTCTACTCGAAACTTCGAATGGCTACACCTTC

D: NA
V: TRBV7-6
J: TRBJ2-7
size: few
CDR3: CASSLSTGLTYEQYF
DNA: TGTGCCAGCAGCTTATCGACGGGCCTGACCTACGAGCAGTACTTC

D: NA
V: TRBV12-3/TRBV12-4
J: TRBJ2-3
size: medium-sized
CDR3: CASSLSASSDTQYF
DNA: TGTGCCAGCAGCCTTAGTGCGTCGTCGGATACGCAGTATTTT

D: TRBD2
V: TRBV4-3
J: TRBJ2-1
size: many
CDR3: CASSQTGTSPNEQFF
DNA: TGCGCCAGCAGCCAAACCGGGACTAGTCCCAATGAGCAGTTCTTC

D: TRBD1
V: TRBV27
J: TRBJ2-1
size: NA
CDR3: CATNRGTGTYNEQFF
DNA: TGTGCCACGAATAGAGGGACAGGGACCTACAATGAGCAGTTCTTC

D: TRBD2
V: TRBV28
J: TRBJ2-5
size: few
CDR3: CASSYTSGSNQETQYF
DNA: TGTGCCAGCAGTTACACTAGCGGGAGCAACCAAGAGACCCAGTACTTC

D: TRBD2
V: TRBV12-3/TRBV12-4
J: TRBJ2-3
size: few
CDR3: CASARTSGRAYDTQYF
DNA: TGTGCCAGCGCGCGGACTAGCGGGAGGGCCTATGATACGCAGTATTTT

D: NA
V: TRBV4-1
J: TRBJ2-7
size: many
CDR3: CASSQDRSGLTYEQYF
DNA: TGCGCCAGCAGCCAAGATAGGTCGGGACTCACCTACGAGCAGTACTTC

D: TRBD1
V: TRBV7-2
J: TRBJ2-3
size: few
CDR3: CASSLDRGERNTQYF
DNA: TGTGCCAGCAGCTTAGACAGGGGGGAGAGGAATACGCAGTATTTT

D: TRBD1
V: TRBV27
J: TRBJ2-1
size: NA
CDR3: CASSPAGTASYNEQFF
DNA: TGTGCCAGCAGTCCGGCCGGGACAGCCTCCTACAATGAGCAGTTCTTC

D: TRBD2
V: TRBV6-5
J: TRBJ2-5
size: many
CDR3: CASSYSLTSGQETQYF
DNA: TGTGCCAGCAGTTACTCGTTGACTAGCGGTCAAGAGACCCAGTACTTC

D: NA
V: TRBV5-3
J: TRBJ2-2
size: NA
CDR3: CARSFLAVSRSGPEDTGELFF
DNA: TGTGCCAGAAGCTTCCTGGCCGTTTCCCGTAGCGGTCCGGAGGACACCGGGGAGCTGTTTTTT

D: TRBD2
V: TRBV9
J: TRBJ2-7
size: few
CDR3: CASGEGLGDEQYF
DNA: TGTGCCAGCGGGGAGGGCCTGGGCGACGAGCAGTACTTC

D: NA
V: TRBV9
J: TRBJ2-7
size: few
CDR3: CASSVGGGYSYEQYF
DNA: TGTGCCAGCAGCGTTGGCGGCGGATACTCCTACGAGCAGTACTTC

D: NA
V: TRBV7-2
J: TRBJ1-1
size: NA
CDR3: CASSLEGGERLGNTEAFF
DNA: TGTGCCAGCAGCTTAGAGGGCGGGGAGCGGTTAGGGAACACTGAAGCTTTCTTT

D: NA
V: TRBV20-1
J: TRBJ2-5
size: NA
CDR3: CSATAVQETQYF
DNA: TGCAGTGCTACGGCGGTTCAAGAGACCCAGTACTTC

D: TRBD2
V: TRBV12-3/TRBV12-4
J: TRBJ2-2
size: NA
CDR3: CASTSGIAGELFF
DNA: TGTGCCAGCACTAGCGGGATTGCCGGGGAGCTGTTTTTT

D: NA
V: TRBV12-3/TRBV12-4
J: TRBJ2-5
size: few
CDR3: CASSLTRGRGKTQYF
DNA: TGTGCCAGCAGTTTAACCCGGGGGCGGGGGAAGACCCAGTACTTC

D: TRBD2
V: TRBV7-8
J: TRBJ2-5
size: many
CDR3: CASSLELASGRVETQYF
DNA: TGTGCCAGCAGCTTAGAACTGGCCAGCGGGAGGGTCGAGACCCAGTACTTC

D: NA
V: TRBV7-2
J: TRBJ2-1
size: NA
CDR3: CASSDPQPNNEQFF
DNA: TGTGCCAGCAGCGACCCACAGCCAAACAATGAGCAGTTCTTC

D: TRBD2
V: TRBV5-1
J: TRBJ2-1
size: medium-sized
CDR3: CASSLNVREGLDEQFF
DNA: TGCGCCAGCAGCTTGAACGTCCGGGAGGGCCTCGATGAGCAGTTCTTC

D: NA
V: TRBV4-3
J: TRBJ1-2
size: few
CDR3: CASSQDMGFILSNYGYTF
DNA: TGCGCCAGCAGCCAAGATATGGGGTTCATCCTCAGTAACTATGGCTACACCTTC

D: NA
V: TRBV11-2
J: TRBJ2-1
size: many
CDR3: CASSSGADRRGEEQFF
DNA: TGTGCCAGCAGCTCAGGTGCGGACCGGCGGGGAGAAGAGCAGTTCTTC

D: NA
V: TRBV7-4
J: TRBJ1-1
size: few
CDR3: CASSVQQGGEAFF
DNA: TGTGCCAGCAGCGTCCAACAGGGTGGGGAAGCTTTCTTT

D: NA
V: TRBV6-5
J: TRBJ1-1
size: few
CDR3: CASSFRKWGTEAFF
DNA: TGTGCCAGCAGTTTCAGGAAGTGGGGCACTGAAGCTTTCTTT

D: NA
V: TRBV12-3/TRBV12-4
J: TRBJ2-1
size: NA
CDR3: CASCVGESVYNEQFF
DNA: TGTGCCAGCTGTGTGGGTGAAAGTGTTTACAATGAGCAGTTCTTC

D: NA
V: TRBV5-5
J: TRBJ2-1
size: NA
CDR3: CASIITDREGNEQFF
DNA: TGTGCCAGCATCATAACCGACAGAGAAGGTAATGAGCAGTTCTTC

D: NA
V: TRBV7-2
J: TRBJ2-3
size: NA
CDR3: CASSLFGGPGDTQYF
DNA: TGTGCCAGCAGCTTATTTGGAGGGCCTGGGGATACGCAGTATTTT

D: NA
V: TRBV27
J: TRBJ1-5
size: few
CDR3: CASSSFGQPQHF
DNA: TGTGCCAGCAGTTCTTTCGGGCAGCCCCAGCATTTT

D: NA
V: TRBV7-6
J: TRBJ2-7
size: few
CDR3: CASSLGTSSTYEQYF
DNA: TGTGCCAGCAGCTTAGGAACTAGTTCGACTTACGAGCAGTACTTC

D: TRBD2
V: TRBV15
J: TRBJ2-2
size: few
CDR3: CATSRVRGSGTGELFF
DNA: TGTGCCACCAGCAGAGTCCGCGGGAGTGGGACCGGGGAGCTGTTTTTT

D: NA
V: TRBV7-2
J: TRBJ1-2
size: NA
CDR3: CASNPAGGFSGGGYTF
DNA: TGTGCCAGCAACCCTGCCGGGGGGTTTTCTGGAGGGGGCTACACCTTC